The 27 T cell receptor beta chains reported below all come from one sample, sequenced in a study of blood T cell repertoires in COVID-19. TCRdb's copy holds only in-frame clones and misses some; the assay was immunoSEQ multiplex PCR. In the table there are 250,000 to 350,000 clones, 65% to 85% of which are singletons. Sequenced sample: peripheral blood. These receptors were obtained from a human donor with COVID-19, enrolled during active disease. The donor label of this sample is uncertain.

For the CDR3, the DNA is TGTGCCAGTAGTATAAACCGACAAGCGAGGGTCTACGAGCAGTACTTC. This translates into CASSINRQARVYEQYF. J is TRBJ2-7 and V is TRBV19; possible D gene TRBD2, 5 bases. Germline V CDR1 and CDR2: LNHDA, SQIVND (reference sequence). The germline V and J ends were trimmed by 2 bases and 3 bases, with 17 bases remaining between them. The CDR3 covers 16 residues.

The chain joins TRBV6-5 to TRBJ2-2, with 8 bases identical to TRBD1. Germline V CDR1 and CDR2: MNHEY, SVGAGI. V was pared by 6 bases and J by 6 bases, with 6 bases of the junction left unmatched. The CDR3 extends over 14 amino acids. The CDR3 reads CASRIQGAAGELFF. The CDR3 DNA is TGTGCCAGCAGGATCCAGGGGGCGGCCGGGGAGCTGTTTTTT.

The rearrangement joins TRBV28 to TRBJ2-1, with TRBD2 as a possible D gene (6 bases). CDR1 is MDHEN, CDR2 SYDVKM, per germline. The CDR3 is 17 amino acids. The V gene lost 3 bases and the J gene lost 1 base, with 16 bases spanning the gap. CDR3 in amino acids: CASSLDGRPGSYNEQFF. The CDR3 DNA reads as TGTGCCAGCAGTTTGGACGGGAGACCCGGGTCCTACAATGAGCAGTTCTTC.

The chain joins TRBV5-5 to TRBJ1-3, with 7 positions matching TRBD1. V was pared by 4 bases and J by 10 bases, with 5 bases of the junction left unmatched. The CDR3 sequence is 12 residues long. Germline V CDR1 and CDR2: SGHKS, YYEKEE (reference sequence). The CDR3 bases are TGTGCCAGCAGCGTGACAGGGTTGACCATATATTTT. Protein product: CASSVTGLTIYF.

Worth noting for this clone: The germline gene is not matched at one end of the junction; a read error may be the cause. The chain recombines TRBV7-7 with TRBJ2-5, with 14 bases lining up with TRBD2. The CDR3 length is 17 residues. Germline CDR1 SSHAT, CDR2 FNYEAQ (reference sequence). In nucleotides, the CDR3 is TGTGCTAGCAGCTTAGGGGGACTAGCGGGAGATGGGGAGACCCAGTACTTC. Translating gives CASSLGGLAGDGETQYF.

CDR3 DNA sequence: TGTGCCAGCAGCCCCAGAGAGACCCAGTACTTC. Protein sequence: CASSPRETQYF. The rearrangement joins TRBV11-2 to TRBJ2-5, with D unresolved. The germline V gene encodes CDR1 SGHAT and CDR2 FQNNGV. V lost 5 bases and J lost 4, with 5 bases in between. The CDR3 has 11 residues.

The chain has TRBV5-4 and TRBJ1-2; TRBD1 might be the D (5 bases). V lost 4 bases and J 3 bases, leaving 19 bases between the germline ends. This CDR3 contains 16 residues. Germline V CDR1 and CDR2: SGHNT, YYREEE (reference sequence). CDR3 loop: CASSPSQGRSHYGYTF. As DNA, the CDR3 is TGTGCCAGCAGCCCAAGTCAGGGCAGGTCGCACTATGGCTACACCTTC.

The CDR3 loop reads CSASDPGWQGAGYTF. The DNA for the CDR3 is TGCAGTGCTAGTGACCCCGGTTGGCAGGGGGCGGGCTACACCTTC. V gene TRBV20-1 combines with J gene TRBJ1-2; 8 positions agree with TRBD1. The CDR3 consists of 15 residues. V gave up 3 bases and J gave up 8 bases; unmatched junction bases: 14. Germline V lookup: CDR1 DFQATT, CDR2 SNEGSKA (reference sequence).

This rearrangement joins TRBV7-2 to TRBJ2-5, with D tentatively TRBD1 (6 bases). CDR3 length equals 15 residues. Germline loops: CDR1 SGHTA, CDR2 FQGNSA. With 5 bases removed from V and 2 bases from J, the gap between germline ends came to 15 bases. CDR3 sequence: CASSTQGSVQETQYF. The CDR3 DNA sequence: TGTGCCAGCAGCACACAGGGTAGTGTACAAGAGACCCAGTACTTC.

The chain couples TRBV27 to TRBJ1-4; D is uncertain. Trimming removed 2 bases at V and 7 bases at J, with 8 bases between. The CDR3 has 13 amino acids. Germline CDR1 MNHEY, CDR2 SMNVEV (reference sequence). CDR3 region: CASSLRSSEKLFF. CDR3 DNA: TGTGCCAGCAGTTTAAGATCTAGTGAAAAACTGTTTTTT. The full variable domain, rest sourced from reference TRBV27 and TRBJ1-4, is EAQVTQNPRYLITVTGKKLTVTCSQNMNHEYMSWYRQDPGLGLRQIYYSMNVEVTDKGDVPEGYKVSRKEKRNFPLILESPSPNQTSLYFCASSLRSSEKLFFGSGTQLSVL.

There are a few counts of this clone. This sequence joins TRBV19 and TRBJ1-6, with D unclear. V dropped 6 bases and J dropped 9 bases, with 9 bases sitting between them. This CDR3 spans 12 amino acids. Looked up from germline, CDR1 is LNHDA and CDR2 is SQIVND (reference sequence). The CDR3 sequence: CASSPSGSPLHF. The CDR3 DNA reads TGTGCCAGTAGCCCTTCGGGTTCACCCCTCCACTTT.

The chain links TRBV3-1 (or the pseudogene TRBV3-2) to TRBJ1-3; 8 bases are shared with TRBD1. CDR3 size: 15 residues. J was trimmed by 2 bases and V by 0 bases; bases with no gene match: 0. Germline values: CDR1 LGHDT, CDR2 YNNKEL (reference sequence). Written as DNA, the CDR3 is TGTGCCAGCAGCCAAGACAGGGGGCCTGGAAACACCATATATTTT. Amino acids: CASSQDRGPGNTIYF.

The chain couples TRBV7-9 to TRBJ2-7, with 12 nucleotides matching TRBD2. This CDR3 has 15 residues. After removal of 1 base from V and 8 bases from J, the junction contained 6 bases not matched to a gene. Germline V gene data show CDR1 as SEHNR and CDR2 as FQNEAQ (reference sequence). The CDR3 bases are TGTGCCAGCAGCTTAGGGGGACTAGCGGGCATTAAGCAGTACTTC. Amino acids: CASSLGGLAGIKQYF.

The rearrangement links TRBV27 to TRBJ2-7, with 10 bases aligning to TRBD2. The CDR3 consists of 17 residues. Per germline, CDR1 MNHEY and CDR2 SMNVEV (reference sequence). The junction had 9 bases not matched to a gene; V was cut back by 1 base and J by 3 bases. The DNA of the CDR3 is TGTGCCAGCAGTTTATACCCGGGTTCTAGCGGGAGCTACGAGCAGTACTTC. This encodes CASSLYPGSSGSYEQYF.

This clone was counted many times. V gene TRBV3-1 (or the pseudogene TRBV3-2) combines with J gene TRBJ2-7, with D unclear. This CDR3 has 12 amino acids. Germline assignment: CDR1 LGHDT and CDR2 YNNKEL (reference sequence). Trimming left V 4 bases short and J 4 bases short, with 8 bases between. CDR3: CASSRVRYEQYF. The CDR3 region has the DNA TGTGCCAGCAGCCGAGTTAGATACGAGCAGTACTTC.

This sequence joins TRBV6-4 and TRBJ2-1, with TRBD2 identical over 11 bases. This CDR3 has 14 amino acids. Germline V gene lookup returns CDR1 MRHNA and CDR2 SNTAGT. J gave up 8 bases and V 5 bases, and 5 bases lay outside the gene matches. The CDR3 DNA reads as TGTGCCAGCAGTACGGGACTAGCGGTCGATGAGCAGTTCTTC. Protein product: CASSTGLAVDEQFF.

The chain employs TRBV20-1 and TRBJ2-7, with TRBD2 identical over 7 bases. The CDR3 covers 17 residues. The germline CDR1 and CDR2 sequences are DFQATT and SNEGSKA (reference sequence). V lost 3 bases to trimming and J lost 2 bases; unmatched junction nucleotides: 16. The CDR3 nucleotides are TGCAGTGCTAGTGGGGGGTGGGCGGCGGGACTAACCTACGAGCAGTACTTC. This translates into CSASGGWAAGLTYEQYF.

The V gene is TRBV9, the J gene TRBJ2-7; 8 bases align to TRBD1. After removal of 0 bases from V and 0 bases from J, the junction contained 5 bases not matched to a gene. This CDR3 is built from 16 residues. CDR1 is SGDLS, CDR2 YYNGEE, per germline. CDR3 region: CASSVGTGFSSYEQYF. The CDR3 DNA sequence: TGTGCCAGCAGCGTAGGGACAGGGTTTAGCTCCTACGAGCAGTACTTC.

The CDR3 nucleotides are TGTGCCAGCAGCGTAGTAGCGGGAGGAATGGGCAGGGAGCTGTTTTTT. It is translated as CASSVVAGGMGRELFF. The chain links TRBV9 to TRBJ2-2; 10 bases fit TRBD2. The CDR3 runs to 16 residues. With V trimmed by 0 bases and J by 9 bases, 8 bases remained unmatched. Germline V CDR1 and CDR2: SGDLS, YYNGEE.

CDR3 in DNA: TGCGCCAGCAGCTTGGACAGGGCAGATAATGAAAAACTGTTTTTT. Translating gives CASSLDRADNEKLFF. V usage is TRBV5-1 and J usage is TRBJ1-4; D may be TRBD1 (6 bases). CDR3 size: 15 residues. Trimming left V 0 bases short and J 4 bases short, with 10 bases between. Per the germline V gene, CDR1 is SGHRS and CDR2 is YFSETQ.

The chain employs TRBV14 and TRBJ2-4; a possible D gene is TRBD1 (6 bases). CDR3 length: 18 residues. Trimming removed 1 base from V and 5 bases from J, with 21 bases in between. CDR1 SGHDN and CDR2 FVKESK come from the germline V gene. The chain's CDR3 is CASSQGLMLGGIQNIQYF. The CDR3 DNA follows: TGTGCCAGCAGCCAAGGTTTGATGCTAGGGGGAATTCAAAACATTCAGTACTTC.

CDR3 sequence (DNA): TGCGCCAGCAGCTTAAGGGGGGGTAGCTATGGCTACACCTTC. This gives the protein CASSLRGGSYGYTF. The rearrangement joins TRBV5-1 to TRBJ1-2, with D perhaps TRBD1 (6 bases). Germline lookup yields CDR1 SGHRS and CDR2 YFSETQ. The CDR3 spans 14 residues. V was pared by 2 bases and J by 4 bases, with 12 bases between.

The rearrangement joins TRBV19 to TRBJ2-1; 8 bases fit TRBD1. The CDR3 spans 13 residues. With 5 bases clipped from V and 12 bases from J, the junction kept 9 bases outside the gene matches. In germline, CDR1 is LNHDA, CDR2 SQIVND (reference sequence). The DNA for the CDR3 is TGTGCCAGTAGTTCCCAGGGGGCGGGTGGGCAGTTCTTC. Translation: CASSSQGAGGQFF.

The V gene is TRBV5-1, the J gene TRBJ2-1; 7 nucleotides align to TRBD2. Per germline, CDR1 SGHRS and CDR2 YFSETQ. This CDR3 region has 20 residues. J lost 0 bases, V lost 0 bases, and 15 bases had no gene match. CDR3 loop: CASSLALGAGEDSSYNEQFF. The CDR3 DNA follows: TGCGCCAGCAGCTTGGCCTTAGGGGCGGGAGAGGACTCCTCCTACAATGAGCAGTTCTTC.

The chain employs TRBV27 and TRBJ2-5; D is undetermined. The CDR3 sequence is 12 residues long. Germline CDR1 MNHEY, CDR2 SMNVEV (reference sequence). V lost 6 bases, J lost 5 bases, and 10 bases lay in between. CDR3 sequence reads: CASSHNRETQYF. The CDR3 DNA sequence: TGTGCCAGCAGCCATAATCGGGAGACCCAGTACTTC.

CDR3 DNA: TGTGCCAGCAGTTTCTCTAGCGGAGGGGGGGAGACCCAGTACTTC. Amino acid sequence: CASSFSSGGGETQYF. The chain has TRBV28 and TRBJ2-5; a possible D gene is TRBD2 (7 bases). The CDR3 spans 15 residues. V lost 3 bases to trimming and J lost 5 bases, with 16 bases between them. Germline V gene sequence: CDR1 MDHEN, CDR2 SYDVKM. The full variable domain, rest sourced from reference TRBV28 and TRBJ2-5, is DVKVTQSSRYLVKRTGEKVFLECVQDMDHENMFWYRQDPGLGLRLIYFSYDVKMKEKGDIPEGYSVSREKKERFSLILESASTNQTSMYLCASSFSSGGGETQYFGPGTRLLVL.

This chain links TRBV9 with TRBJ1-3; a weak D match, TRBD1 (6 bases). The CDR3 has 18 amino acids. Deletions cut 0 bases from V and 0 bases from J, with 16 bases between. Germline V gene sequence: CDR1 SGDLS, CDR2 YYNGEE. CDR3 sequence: CASSVAQGNGASGNTIYF. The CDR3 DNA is TGTGCCAGCAGCGTAGCTCAGGGGAACGGGGCCTCTGGAAACACCATATATTTT. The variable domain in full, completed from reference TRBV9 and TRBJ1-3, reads DSGVTQTPKHLITATGQRVTLRCSPRSGDLSVYWYQQSLDQGLQFLIQYYNGEERAKGNILERFSAQQFPDLHSELNLSSLELGDSALYFCASSVAQGNGASGNTIYFGEGSWLTVV.